This passage covers 25 T cell receptor beta chains from one sample sequenced in a study of T cell responses to AZD1222 COVID-19 vaccine. Sequenced by immunoSEQ multiplex PCR; TCRdb stores in-frame clones only, minus some. The sample has about 190,000 clones, over 75% seen once. The input for sequencing was peripheral blood, taken on day 0 of AZD1222 vaccination. The source of these receptors is an adult in good health.

The rearrangement uses TRBV6-6 and TRBJ2-5; perhaps TRBD1 as D (6 bases). This CDR3 contains 18 residues. Germline-derived CDR1 and CDR2 are MNHNY and SVGAGI (reference sequence). The V and J ends lost 5 bases and 1 base respectively, with 23 bases between them. The CDR3 is CASSPLRGALGTQETQYF. The DNA for the CDR3 is TGTGCCAGCAGTCCACTCAGGGGCGCCTTAGGCACCCAAGAGACCCAGTACTTC.

The J gene is TRBJ2-3, the V gene TRBV30, with 9 bases that match TRBD2. Germline V lookup: CDR1 GTSNPN, CDR2 SVGIG (reference sequence). The CDR3 runs 15 residues. V dropped 0 bases and J dropped 4; count of bases not matched to a gene: 5. CDR3 nucleotides: TGTGCCTGGAGTGTGGCGGGGGGGGCCCCAGATACGCAGTATTTT. It specifies CAWSVAGGAPDTQYF.

This chain joins TRBV19 and TRBJ1-2, with 10 bases identical to TRBD1. Trimming cost V 9 bases and J 7 bases; bases outside gene matches: 5. The CDR3 sequence is 12 residues long. Germline V gives CDR1 LNHDA, CDR2 SQIVND (reference sequence). In DNA form, the CDR3 reads TGTGCCAGCCAGACAGGGGGCAGTGGCTACACCTTC. As protein: CASQTGGSGYTF.

The chain links TRBV9 to TRBJ2-5, with TRBD2 as a possible D gene (6 bases). The CDR3 covers 15 residues. Between the trimmed V and J ends, which lost 3 bases and 1 base, there was a span of 13 bases. From germline, CDR1 is SGDLS and CDR2 YYNGEE. The CDR3, as DNA: TGTGCCAGCAGCGGCGGGACGGCCCTCCAAGAGACCCAGTACTTC. Residues: CASSGGTALQETQYF.

Only one count was recorded for this clone. V and J are TRBV5-6 and TRBJ2-5; D remains ambiguous. The CDR3 consists of 13 residues. V was pared by 3 bases and J by 2 bases, with 8 bases between. CDR1 and CDR2 from the germline V gene are SGHDT and YYEEEE. Written as DNA, the CDR3 is TGTGCCAGCAGCTCCGGGCCGCAAGAGACCCAGTACTTC. As protein: CASSSGPQETQYF.

This clone has a handful of counts. This chain links TRBV6-9 with TRBJ1-5, with D maybe TRBD1 (6 bases). V lost 6 bases and J lost 0, with 9 bases in between. The CDR3 consists of 14 residues. Germline-derived CDR1 and CDR2 are MNHGY and SVAAGI. The CDR3 bases are TGTGCCAGCAGGAGGGACATTAGCAATCAGCCCCAGCATTTT. Translating it yields CASRRDISNQPQHF.

This chain connects TRBV6-6 to TRBJ2-7, with D perhaps matching TRBD1 (6 bases). V was cut by 6 bases and J by 4 bases, with 10 bases left in between. The CDR3 contains 12 residues. The germline gives CDR1 MNHNY, CDR2 SVGAGI (reference sequence). CDR3 nucleotide sequence: TGTGCCAGCAGCGATCAGGGGTACGAGCAGTACTTC. Translated: CASSDQGYEQYF.

This sequence joins TRBV5-5 and TRBJ1-1, with D tentatively TRBD1 (5 bases). Germline values: CDR1 SGHKS, CDR2 YYEKEE (reference sequence). The CDR3 loop spans 15 amino acids. Trimming stripped 2 bases from V and 4 bases from J, with 15 bases between. The CDR3 DNA follows: TGTGCCAGCAGCTTCCCGGGACGAGGGAGCACTGAAGCTTTCTTT. Protein sequence: CASSFPGRGSTEAFF.

This clone was seen only once. The V call is TRBV6-1, the J call TRBJ1-2; 12 bases fit TRBD1. The CDR3 has 17 residues. Germline V lookup: CDR1 MNHNS, CDR2 SASEGT. Germline trimming cut 2 bases from V and 3 bases from J; bases unmatched to any gene: 7. The CDR3, as DNA: TGTGCCAGCAGTGAACCCCGGGACAGGGGGCGCGACTATGGCTACACCTTC. Translation gives CASSEPRDRGRDYGYTF.

CDR3 sequence: CASSDQVGRRVWEQYF. CDR3 nucleotide sequence: TGTGCCAGCAGTGACCAGGTAGGACGGAGGGTGTGGGAGCAGTACTTC. The gene calls are TRBV25-1 and TRBJ2-7; D may be TRBD2 (6 bases). CDR3 length: 16 amino acids. V lost 3 bases and J 7 bases, leaving 22 bases between the germline ends. Germline CDR1 and CDR2: MGHDK and SYGVNS.

This chain links TRBV3-1 (or the pseudogene TRBV3-2) with TRBJ1-6; 8 positions agree with TRBD1. The CDR3 runs to 15 residues. J gave up 7 bases and V 4 bases, and 6 bases lay outside the gene matches. Germline values: CDR1 LGHDT, CDR2 YNNKEL (reference sequence). This CDR3 reads CASSPWTGINSPLHF. The CDR3, as DNA: TGTGCCAGCAGCCCGTGGACAGGGATAAATTCACCCCTCCACTTT.

The V gene is TRBV5-4, the J gene TRBJ2-3; 7 positions agree with TRBD1. Trimming at V came to 4 bases and at J to 0 bases, leaving 5 bases not matched to a gene. The CDR3 has 15 residues. The V gene's germline CDR1 is SGHNT and CDR2 YYREEE (reference sequence). This chain's CDR3 is CASSGTGDSTDTQYF. The CDR3 DNA sequence: TGTGCCAGCAGCGGAACAGGGGACAGCACAGATACGCAGTATTTT.

The chain couples TRBV5-1 to TRBJ2-1, with 8 bases lining up with TRBD1. Trimming at V came to 2 bases and at J to 8 bases, leaving 6 bases not matched to a gene. Germline values: CDR1 SGHRS, CDR2 YFSETQ. The CDR3 runs 14 residues. DNA of the CDR3: TGCGCCAGCAGCTTCAAACAGGGGGGCGATGAGCAGTTCTTC. Translating it yields CASSFKQGGDEQFF.

The rearrangement uses TRBV2 and TRBJ1-5; no reliable D call. Trimming stripped 7 bases from V and 0 bases from J, with 10 bases between. This CDR3 contains 14 residues. Germline CDR1 is SNHLY and CDR2 is FYNNEI. The CDR3 bases are TGTGCCAGCACCAGCACTAATAGCAATCAGCCCCAGCATTTT. Protein: CASTSTNSNQPQHF.

V is TRBV7-2 and J is TRBJ2-2; a weak D match, TRBD1 (6 bases). Germline V gene lookup returns CDR1 SGHTA and CDR2 FQGNSA. V lost 7 bases and J lost 1, with 10 bases in between. The CDR3 is 14 amino acids. This chain's CDR3 is CASKADRNTGELFF. The CDR3 DNA sequence: TGTGCCAGCAAAGCGGACAGGAACACCGGGGAGCTGTTTTTT.

This chain uses TRBV15 with TRBJ2-3, with D uncertain. Trimming removed 3 bases at V and 2 bases at J, with 18 bases between. There are 17 residues in the CDR3. The germline gives CDR1 LNHNV, CDR2 YYDKDF (reference sequence). CDR3 in amino acids: CATSSDWRMGHTDTQYF. The CDR3, as DNA: TGTGCCACCAGCAGCGACTGGCGAATGGGTCACACAGATACGCAGTATTTT.

V and J are TRBV5-1 and TRBJ1-2, with a weak D call TRBD1 (6 bases). From germline, CDR1 is SGHRS and CDR2 YFSETQ. V was pared by 5 bases and J by 5 bases, with 13 bases between. The CDR3 runs to 13 residues. The CDR3 DNA reads TGCGCCAGCAGAGGGGGGCTCGGGTATGGCTACACCTTC. This codes for CASRGGLGYGYTF. Combining the CDR3 with reference TRBV5-1 and TRBJ1-2 gives the whole variable domain KAGVTQTPRYLIKTRGQQVTLSCSPISGHRSVSWYQQTPGQGLQFLFEYFSETQRNKGNFPGRFSGRQFSNSRSEMNVSTLELGDSALYLCASRGGLGYGYTFGSGTRLTVV.

In its sample, this clone was seen once. Relative to the germline gene, one junction end is altered; a read error may explain this. Distinct nucleotide sequences in the sample also encode this CDR3. CDR3 sequence reads: CASSGIEKLFF. The CDR3 coding sequence is TGTGCCAGTAGTGGAATTGAAAAGCTGTTTTTT. The rearrangement uses TRBV19 and TRBJ1-4; D is uncertain. CDR1 is LNHDA, CDR2 SQIVND, per germline (reference sequence). CDR3 length: 11 amino acids.

The chain recombines TRBV6-5 with TRBJ2-5; D is unresolved. The CDR3 sequence is 13 residues long. The germline gives CDR1 MNHEY, CDR2 SVGAGI. Trimming removed 7 bases at V and 5 bases at J, with 14 bases between. Here the CDR3 DNA reads TGTGCCAGCAACCAAGGGAACGGGGAGACCCAGTACTTC. Its translation: CASNQGNGETQYF.

The V and J genes are TRBV12-3 or TRBV12-4 and TRBJ1-1, with D uncertain. V lost 3 bases to trimming and J lost 6 bases, with 8 bases between them. The CDR3 extends over 12 amino acids. The CDR3: CASSFVGAEAFF. The CDR3 nucleotides are TGTGCCAGCAGTTTTGTTGGGGCTGAAGCTTTCTTT.

V usage is TRBV24-1 and J usage is TRBJ2-1; 10 bases align to TRBD1. Germline V CDR1 and CDR2: KGHDR, SFDVKD. There are 15 residues in the CDR3. The trim removed 7 bases at V and 6 bases at J, leaving 8 bases unmatched. The CDR3 loop reads CATSPGTGAINEQFF. The CDR3 DNA is TGTGCCACCAGCCCCGGGACAGGGGCAATCAATGAGCAGTTCTTC.

The J gene is TRBJ2-3, the V gene TRBV5-1; perhaps TRBD1 as D (6 bases). The V end was cut by 4 bases, the J end by 0 bases, with 21 bases between. CDR1 and CDR2 from the germline V gene are SGHRS and YFSETQ. This CDR3 region has 18 residues. The CDR3 spells CASSHTSQTGTSTDTQYF. The CDR3 DNA is TGCGCCAGCAGCCACACCTCACAGACAGGAACTAGCACAGATACGCAGTATTTT. The variable domain in full, with the rest retrieved from reference TRBV5-1 and TRBJ2-3, is KAGVTQTPRYLIKTRGQQVTLSCSPISGHRSVSWYQQTPGQGLQFLFEYFSETQRNKGNFPGRFSGRQFSNSRSEMNVSTLELGDSALYLCASSHTSQTGTSTDTQYFGPGTRLTVL.

The chain links TRBV19 to TRBJ2-7, with TRBD2 as a possible D gene (6 bases). Germline-derived CDR1 and CDR2 are LNHDA and SQIVND (reference sequence). The CDR3 is made up of 13 amino acids. Trimming shortened V by 3 bases and J by 3 bases, and 9 bases separated the two germline ends. CDR3 protein: CASSIAEGYEQYV. In nucleotides, the CDR3 is TGTGCCAGTAGTATCGCGGAGGGCTACGAGCAGTACGTC.

This CDR3 is CASSLEGQGYQPQHF. The CDR3 DNA is TGTGCCAGCAGCTTAGAGGGACAGGGATATCAGCCCCAGCATTTT. The chain uses TRBV11-2 and TRBJ1-5, with TRBD1 identical over 9 bases. This CDR3 is 15 amino acids long. Per germline, CDR1 SGHAT and CDR2 FQNNGV. Trimming cost V 0 bases and J 5 bases; bases outside gene matches: 2.

This chain joins TRBV20-1 and TRBJ2-4; 11 positions match TRBD1. Germline loops: CDR1 DFQATT, CDR2 SNEGSKA (reference sequence). With V trimmed by 3 bases and J by 8 bases, 6 bases remained unmatched. CDR3 length: 14 residues. The CDR3 sequence: CSASQGTGGHIQYF. The CDR3 DNA is TGCAGTGCTAGTCAGGGGACAGGGGGTCACATTCAGTACTTC.